What follows are 13 T cell receptor beta chains derived from one specimen sequenced in a study of OX40 agonist ivuxolimab in advanced cancers. The method was immunoSEQ multiplex PCR; TCRdb's version includes in-frame clones alone and lacks a portion of them. The sample includes 100,000 or so clones, approximately 90% of them seen just once. The sample in question was CD4+ or CD8+ T cells sorted from blood, obtained in a trial of the OX40 agonist ivuxolimab. The receptors derive from an adult with an advanced solid tumor such as melanoma, head and neck, liver or kidney cancer.

The rearrangement joins TRBV9 to TRBJ2-1, with 10 nucleotides matching TRBD2. With V trimmed by 0 bases and J by 5 bases, 5 bases remained unmatched. The germline V gene encodes CDR1 SGDLS and CDR2 YYNGEE. The CDR3 consists of 16 residues. In DNA form, the CDR3 reads TGTGCCAGCAGCGTAGCTGGGCTAGCGGGAGACAATGAGCAGTTCTTC. This codes for CASSVAGLAGDNEQFF.

The genes are TRBV27 and TRBJ2-7, with 8 bases matching TRBD2. V gave up 0 bases and J gave up 2 bases; unmatched junction bases: 0. The CDR3 covers 14 residues. CDR1 and CDR2 from the germline V gene are MNHEY and SMNVEV (reference sequence). The CDR3 here is CASSLSGRAYEQYF. The DNA of the CDR3 is TGTGCCAGCAGTTTATCCGGGAGGGCCTACGAGCAGTACTTC.

The chain is built from TRBV27 and TRBJ1-5; D is undetermined. Trimming left V 5 bases short and J 5 bases short, with 10 bases between. In germline, CDR1 is MNHEY, CDR2 SMNVEV (reference sequence). The CDR3 runs 13 residues. In nucleotides, the CDR3 is TGTGCCAGCAGTACACACCTCTATCAGCCCCAGCATTTT. Protein product: CASSTHLYQPQHF.

The chain carries TRBV5-1 and TRBJ1-4; a possible D gene is TRBD1 (5 bases). The CDR3 is 16 amino acids. CDR1 SGHRS and CDR2 YFSETQ come from the germline V gene. Trimming stripped 5 bases from V and 3 bases from J, with 17 bases between. CDR3 sequence reads: CASRTRGDSPNEKLFF. CDR3 coding DNA: TGCGCCAGCAGGACGAGGGGAGACTCCCCTAATGAAAAACTGTTTTTT.

The chain carries TRBV6-4 and TRBJ1-3; D possibly corresponds to TRBD1 (6 bases). CDR3 length equals 15 residues. Trimming removed 6 bases from V and 4 bases from J, with 16 bases in between. Germline loops: CDR1 MRHNA, CDR2 SNTAGT. The CDR3 loop reads CASSLFQGLGNTIYF. In DNA form, the CDR3 reads TGTGCCAGCAGCCTCTTTCAGGGGCTGGGAAACACCATATATTTT.

This chain joins TRBV11-3 and TRBJ1-5; perhaps TRBD1 as D (5 bases). Germline V CDR1 and CDR2: SGHNT, YENEEA. The V end lost 8 bases, the J end lost 5 bases, and 13 bases lay between the germline ends. The CDR3 loop spans 13 amino acids. DNA for the CDR3: TGTGCCAGCCGACAGTGCCAAGATCAGCCCCAGCATTTT. It is translated as CASRQCQDQPQHF.

The J gene is TRBJ2-3, the V gene TRBV9, with D hard to call. V was pared by 4 bases and J by 5 bases, with 5 bases between. CDR1 SGDLS and CDR2 YYNGEE come from the germline V gene. This CDR3 is 11 amino acids long. CDR3 nucleotides: TGTGCCAGCAGCACACGAGATACGCAGTATTTT. It is translated as CASSTRDTQYF.

The table lists this clone with a count of one. The rearrangement uses TRBV5-3 and TRBJ2-3, with 9 positions matching TRBD1. TRBV5-3 is classed as an ORF, of uncertain function. V dropped 1 base and J dropped 0; count of bases not matched to a gene: 6. The CDR3 is 17 residues long. In DNA form, the CDR3 reads TGTGCCAGAAGCTTGCGGGACAGGGCCTCTAGCACAGATACGCAGTATTTT. Protein sequence: CARSLRDRASSTDTQYF.

The V and J genes are TRBV19 and TRBJ2-3; TRBD1 matches at 7 bases. The CDR3 is 15 amino acids. After removal of 7 bases from V and 14 bases from J, the junction contained 21 bases not matched to a gene. Germline lookup yields CDR1 LNHDA and CDR2 SQIVND (reference sequence). The CDR3 bases are TGTGCCAGTACCCTACAGACAGGGACATCAAACCAAAGGTATTTT. This sequence encodes CASTLQTGTSNQRYF.

The V gene is TRBV5-8, the J gene TRBJ1-2; tentative D call: TRBD1 (6 bases). V shed 0 bases and J shed 7 bases, with 10 bases lying between them. This CDR3 comprises 13 residues. Looked up from germline, CDR1 is SGHTS and CDR2 is YDEGEE. CDR3 loop: CASSLEGVVGYTF. The CDR3 nucleotides read TGTGCCAGCAGCTTGGAGGGGGTAGTTGGCTACACCTTC.

This chain uses TRBV28 with TRBJ2-7, with a possible D match to TRBD2 (5 bases). CDR1 is MDHEN, CDR2 SYDVKM, per germline. V gave up 2 bases and J gave up 7 bases, with 6 bases separating them. The CDR3 is 11 residues long. The CDR3 sequence: CASSLRREQYF. CDR3 DNA: TGTGCCAGCAGTTTACGGAGGGAGCAGTACTTC. Full variable domain (outside the CDR3, taken from reference TRBV28 and TRBJ2-7): DVKVTQSSRYLVKRTGEKVFLECVQDMDHENMFWYRQDPGLGLRLIYFSYDVKMKEKGDIPEGYSVSREKKERFSLILESASTNQTSMYLCASSLRREQYFGPGTRLTVT.

V gene TRBV28 combines with J gene TRBJ1-3; the D gene is possibly TRBD1 (5 bases). Deletions cut 8 bases from V and 4 bases from J, with 18 bases between. The CDR3 contains 15 residues. Germline CDR1 MDHEN, CDR2 SYDVKM. CDR3 DNA sequence: TGTGCCAGCGGCCGATCCGGGACTCAGGGAAACACCATATATTTT. Protein product: CASGRSGTQGNTIYF.

Only one count was recorded for this clone. V usage is TRBV5-8 and J usage is TRBJ2-1, with TRBD1 as a possible D gene (6 bases). Germline CDR1 reads SGHTS; CDR2 reads YDEGEE. V was pared by 0 bases and J by 7 bases, with 14 bases between. The CDR3 is made up of 15 amino acids. CDR3 coding DNA: TGTGCCAGCAGCTTGGAACAGGGTGTGCGGAATGAGCAGTTCTTC. Amino acid sequence: CASSLEQGVRNEQFF.